These 24 T cell receptor beta chains share one sample of origin, sequenced in a study of T-cell reconstitution after alpha-beta-depleted transplantation in children. For TCRbeta, the library was prepared with unique molecular identifiers. Each CDR3 protein is one row after TCRdb ran MiXCR on the PCR reads. This table holds around 92,000 distinct CDR3 sequences, roughly an eighth found once. Sequenced material: PBMCs from the stem cell graft donor, taken from the stem cell graft. The receptors originated from a human donor who donated a stem cell graft to a child with inherited bone marrow failure.

This clonotype was counted many times. This rearrangement joins TRBV5-6 to TRBJ2-7; D possibly corresponds to TRBD2 (6 bases). Trimming took 3 bases from V and 6 from J, leaving 16 bases between them. Germline V gene data show CDR1 as SGHDT and CDR2 as YYEEEE. The CDR3 contains 14 residues. CDR3 amino acids: CASSWGGLPFEQYF. CDR3 coding DNA: TGTGCCAGCAGCTGGGGAGGACTCCCCTTCGAGCAGTACTTC.

This clonotype appeared a few times. The chain links TRBV29-1 to TRBJ1-1, with 7 nucleotides matching TRBD1. After removal of 4 bases from V and 6 bases from J, the junction contained 11 bases not matched to a gene. Per the germline V gene, CDR1 is SQVTM and CDR2 is ANQGSEA. The CDR3 extends over 14 amino acids. The CDR3 protein is CSVVAGGMYAEAFF. The CDR3 DNA reads as TGCAGCGTTGTTGCAGGGGGGATGTACGCTGAAGCTTTCTTT.

This clonotype was recorded at least ten times. V usage is TRBV20-1 and J usage is TRBJ2-3; D not resolved. Trimming left V 4 bases short and J 4 bases short, with 9 bases between. The CDR3 sequence is 12 residues long. Looked up from germline, CDR1 is DFQATT and CDR2 is SNEGSKA (reference sequence). The CDR3 sequence is CSATGRADTQYF. CDR3 DNA sequence: TGCAGTGCTACCGGTAGGGCAGATACGCAGTATTTT.

This clonotype was detected ten times or more. The CDR3 DNA sequence: TGCAGTGCTAGAGATCCCGGGGGCATGGACACTGAAGCTTTCTTT. It codes for CSARDPGGMDTEAFF. The V call is TRBV20-1, the J call TRBJ1-1; the D gene is possibly TRBD1 (6 bases). Per the germline V gene, CDR1 is DFQATT and CDR2 is SNEGSKA (reference sequence). This CDR3 is 15 amino acids long. V was pared by 0 bases and J by 3 bases, with 14 bases between.

This clonotype has at least ten counts. The CDR3 spells CASSPGSLGDTQYF. CDR3 sequence (DNA): TGTGCCAGCAGCCCCGGGTCCTTAGGAGATACGCAGTATTTT. V usage is TRBV11-2 and J usage is TRBJ2-3; D unresolved. V gave up 5 bases and J gave up 5 bases, with 14 bases separating them. Germline V gene lookup returns CDR1 SGHAT and CDR2 FQNNGV. There are 14 residues in the CDR3.

J is TRBJ2-1 and V is TRBV6-2 or TRBV6-3; D possibly matches TRBD1 or TRBD2 (6 bases each). Germline assignment: CDR1 MNHEY and CDR2 SVGEGT. Trimming took 7 bases from V and 4 from J, leaving 20 bases between them. The CDR3 extends over 16 amino acids. The DNA for the CDR3 is TGTGCCAGCACCTCCCCGGGGGCAGAATTATACAATGAGCAGTTCTTC. Translation gives CASTSPGAELYNEQFF.

The V call is TRBV6-6, the J call TRBJ2-1; no definite D call. CDR3 size: 12 residues. CDR1 MNHNY and CDR2 SVGAGI come from the germline V gene (reference sequence). Trimming left V 5 bases short and J 6 bases short, with 8 bases between. In DNA form, the CDR3 reads TGTGCCAGCAGTCACGGATTCAATGAGCAGTTCTTC. Translation: CASSHGFNEQFF.

Only a few counts were recorded for this clonotype. The CDR3: CAWSEGAGVEETQYF. The CDR3 DNA sequence: TGTGCCTGGAGTGAGGGAGCGGGAGTTGAAGAGACCCAGTACTTC. The V and J genes are TRBV30 and TRBJ2-5; 8 bases are shared with TRBD2. The CDR3 runs 15 residues. V shed 1 base and J 3 bases; nucleotides not matched to a gene: 7. Germline lookup yields CDR1 GTSNPN and CDR2 SVGIG (reference sequence).

This clonotype was detected ten times or more. This rearrangement joins TRBV6-1 to TRBJ2-4, with a tentative D call TRBD2 (6 bases). This CDR3 has 15 residues. Trimming removed 4 bases at V and 5 bases at J, with 15 bases between. CDR1 and CDR2 (germline): MNHNS, SASEGT. The CDR3 here is CASSALGGFENIQYF. The DNA of the CDR3 is TGTGCCAGCAGTGCCCTCGGAGGGTTCGAAAACATTCAGTACTTC.

V gene TRBV6-5 combines with J gene TRBJ1-1; D is uncertain. Germline CDR1 MNHEY, CDR2 SVGAGI. V was trimmed by 6 bases and J by 5 bases, leaving 10 bases between them. CDR3 size: 12 residues. CDR3 bases: TGTGCCAGCAGGTCCGAAGTAACTGAAGCTTTCTTT. It encodes CASRSEVTEAFF.

This clonotype was counted many times. The CDR3 protein is CASSSLSDEQFF. In DNA form, the CDR3 reads TGTGCCAGCAGCTCCCTCTCGGATGAGCAGTTCTTC. This chain links TRBV7-9 with TRBJ2-1; no definite D call. Trimming left V 4 bases short and J 8 bases short, with 9 bases between. There are 12 residues in the CDR3. Germline V lookup: CDR1 SEHNR, CDR2 FQNEAQ (reference sequence).

This clonotype was counted a few times. V is TRBV24-1 and J is TRBJ2-7; no definite D call. The length of the CDR3 is 12 residues. The germline CDR1 and CDR2 sequences are KGHDR and SFDVKD. V was pared by 4 bases and J by 3 bases, with 6 bases between. The CDR3 reads CATSEQLYEQYF. The CDR3 DNA is TGTGCCACCAGTGAACAACTCTACGAGCAGTACTTC.

V is TRBV14 and J is TRBJ1-4, with 9 positions matching TRBD1. The germline V gene encodes CDR1 SGHDN and CDR2 FVKESK. This CDR3 is built from 16 residues. V lost 0 bases, J lost 8 bases, and 7 bases stayed unmatched. The CDR3 DNA is TGTGCCAGCAGCCAAGATTCCGGGACAGGGAACGAAAAACTGTTTTTT. Residues: CASSQDSGTGNEKLFF.

This clonotype was seen a handful of times. This rearrangement joins TRBV6-2 or TRBV6-3 to TRBJ2-3; 7 bases line up with TRBD1. Germline V gives CDR1 MNHEY, CDR2 SVGEGT. This CDR3 is 15 amino acids long. After removal of 5 bases from V and 2 bases from J, the junction contained 7 bases not matched to a gene. CDR3 loop: CASSPGQLNTDTQYF. As DNA, the CDR3 is TGTGCCAGCAGTCCGGGACAGTTAAACACAGATACGCAGTATTTT.

The V and J genes are TRBV28 and TRBJ2-6, with unresolved D. CDR1 MDHEN and CDR2 SYDVKM come from the germline V gene. This CDR3 has 14 residues. Trimming cost V 5 bases and J 4 bases, with 9 bases left between them. CDR3 DNA sequence: TGTGCCAGCAGTGCGGCAGGCGGGGCCAACGTCCTGACTTTC. Protein sequence: CASSAAGGANVLTF.

The table lists this clonotype with many counts. This sequence joins TRBV7-2 and TRBJ2-1; 8 bases agree with TRBD2. CDR1 is SGHTA and CDR2 is FQGNSA in the germline V gene. The CDR3 is made up of 15 amino acids. The trim removed 6 bases at V and 1 base at J, leaving 5 bases unmatched. The CDR3 here is CASSYSGASYNEQFF. The CDR3 region has the DNA TGTGCCAGCAGTTATAGCGGGGCGTCCTACAATGAGCAGTTCTTC.

The chain recombines TRBV18 with TRBJ2-4; tentative D call: TRBD2 (5 bases). V shed 9 bases and J shed 15 bases, with 18 bases lying between them. The germline CDR1 and CDR2 sequences are KGHSH and LQKENI. The CDR3 runs 11 residues. The CDR3 reads CASSEGPQGYF. CDR3 coding DNA: TGTGCCAGTTCCGAGGGCCCCCAAGGGTACTTC.

The J gene is TRBJ1-1, the V gene TRBV19; D call uncertain. This CDR3 is built from 13 residues. V was cut by 3 bases and J by 11 bases, with 16 bases left in between. Germline values: CDR1 LNHDA, CDR2 SQIVND (reference sequence). For the CDR3, the DNA is TGTGCCAGTAGTATCTCAGAGAGCATGGGGGCTTTCTTT. Encoded protein: CASSISESMGAFF. The full variable domain, in which reference TRBV19 and TRBJ1-1 provide the parts outside the CDR3, is DGGITQSPKYLFRKEGQNVTLSCEQNLNHDAMYWYRQDPGQGLRLIYYSQIVNDFQKGDIAEGYSVSREKKESFPLTVTSAQKNPTAFYLCASSISESMGAFFGQGTRLTVV.

This clonotype was observed at least ten times. The chain is built from TRBV7-2 and TRBJ2-3; tentatively, D is TRBD1 (5 bases). Germline values: CDR1 SGHTA, CDR2 FQGNSA. Trimming took off 2 bases at V and 3 bases at J, with 6 bases between the two ends. The CDR3 totals 13 residues. CDR3 in DNA: TGTGCCAGCAGCTTACAGGGAACAGATACGCAGTATTTT. Translated, it gives CASSLQGTDTQYF.

In its sample, this clonotype was seen many times. The chain links TRBV12-3 or TRBV12-4 to TRBJ1-1; D is undetermined. The CDR3 consists of 12 residues. The V gene lost 10 bases and the J gene lost 1 base, with 10 bases spanning the gap. CDR3 region: CATQDGNTEAFF. CDR3 nucleotide sequence: TGTGCCACTCAGGACGGGAACACTGAAGCTTTCTTT.

There are many counts of this clonotype. The chain uses TRBV4-3 and TRBJ1-1; D not certain. CDR1 and CDR2 (germline): LGHNA, YSLEER. CDR3 length: 17 amino acids. Trimming shortened V by 1 base and J by 1 base, and 16 bases separated the two germline ends. The chain's CDR3 is CASSQVRFEVPNTEAFF. In DNA, the CDR3 is TGCGCCAGCAGCCAAGTCCGGTTCGAGGTTCCGAACACTGAAGCTTTCTTT.

This clonotype was counted a single time. The chain carries TRBV25-1 and TRBJ2-5; 7 bases match TRBD2. V lost 4 bases to trimming and J lost 5 bases; unmatched junction nucleotides: 10. CDR3 length: 15 residues. Germline V gene lookup returns CDR1 MGHDK and CDR2 SYGVNS. The CDR3 nucleotides read TGTGCCAGCAGTGGGGGGGGAAGCCTCAGCGAGACCCAGTACTTC. It encodes CASSGGGSLSETQYF.

This clonotype was picked up many times. The gene calls are TRBV29-1 and TRBJ1-2; D call uncertain. Trimming stripped 0 bases from V and 7 bases from J, with 18 bases between. Germline V gene sequence: CDR1 SQVTM, CDR2 ANQGSEA. This CDR3 has 15 residues. CDR3 protein: CSVEEADGITGGYTF. The CDR3 nucleotides are TGCAGCGTTGAAGAGGCCGACGGGATAACGGGTGGCTACACCTTC. Looking up the rest from reference TRBV29-1 and TRBJ1-2 gives the full variable domain: SAVISQKPSRDICQRGTSLTIQCQVDSQVTMMFWYRQQPGQSLTLIATANQGSEATYESGFVIDKFPISRPNLTFSTLTVSNMSPEDSSIYLCSVEEADGITGGYTFGSGTRLTVV.

This clonotype came up many times. The chain employs TRBV7-2 and TRBJ2-2; 7 bases fit TRBD1. V shed 5 bases and J 4 bases; nucleotides not matched to a gene: 7. Germline CDR1 reads SGHTA; CDR2 reads FQGNSA. CDR3 length equals 15 residues. This chain's CDR3 is CASSRRQGPTGELFF. The CDR3 nucleotides are TGTGCCAGCAGCCGAAGACAGGGACCCACCGGGGAGCTGTTTTTT.